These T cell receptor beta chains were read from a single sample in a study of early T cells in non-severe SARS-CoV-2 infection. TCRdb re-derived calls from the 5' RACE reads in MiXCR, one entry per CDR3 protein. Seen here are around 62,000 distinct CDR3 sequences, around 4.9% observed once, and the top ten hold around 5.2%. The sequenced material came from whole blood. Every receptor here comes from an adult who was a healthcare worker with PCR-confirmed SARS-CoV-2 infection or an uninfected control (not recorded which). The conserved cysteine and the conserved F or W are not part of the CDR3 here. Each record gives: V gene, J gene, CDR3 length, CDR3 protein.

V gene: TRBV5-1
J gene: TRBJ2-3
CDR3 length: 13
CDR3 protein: ASSLSPQSTDTQY

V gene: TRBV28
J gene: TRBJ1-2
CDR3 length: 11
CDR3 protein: ASSLDRIYGYT

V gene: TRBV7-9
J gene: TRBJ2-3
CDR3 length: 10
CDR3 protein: ASRLPPDTQY

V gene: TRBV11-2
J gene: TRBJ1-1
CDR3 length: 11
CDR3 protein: ASSSQAVTEAF

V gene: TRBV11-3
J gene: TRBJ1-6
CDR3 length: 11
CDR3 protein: ASSFNYNSPLH

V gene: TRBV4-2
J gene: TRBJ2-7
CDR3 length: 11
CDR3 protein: ASSLIGWREQY

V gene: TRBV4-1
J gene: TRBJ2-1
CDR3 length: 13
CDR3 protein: ASSQQREGYNEQF

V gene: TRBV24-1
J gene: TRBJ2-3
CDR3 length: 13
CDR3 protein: ATSATTGGADTQY

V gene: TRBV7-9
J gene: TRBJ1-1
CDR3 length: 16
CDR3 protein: ASSLAGWDKRHHTEAF

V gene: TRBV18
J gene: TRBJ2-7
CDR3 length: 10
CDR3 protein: ASSPGRGEQY

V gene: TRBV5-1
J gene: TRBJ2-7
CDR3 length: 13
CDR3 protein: ASSLQTGSSYEQY

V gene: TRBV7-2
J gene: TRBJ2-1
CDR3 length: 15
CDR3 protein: ASSLAFGSRSYNEQF

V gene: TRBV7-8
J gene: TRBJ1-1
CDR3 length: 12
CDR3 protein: ASSLTTGYTEAF

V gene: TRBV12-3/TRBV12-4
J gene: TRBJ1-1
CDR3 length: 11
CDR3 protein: ASSFDMNTEAF

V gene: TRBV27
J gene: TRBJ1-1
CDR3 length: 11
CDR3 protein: ASSVQGRTEAF

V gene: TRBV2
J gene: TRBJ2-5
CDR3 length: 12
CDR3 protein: ASSDDRGLETQY

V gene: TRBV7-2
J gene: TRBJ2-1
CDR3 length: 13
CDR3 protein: ASSLYHNSYNEQF

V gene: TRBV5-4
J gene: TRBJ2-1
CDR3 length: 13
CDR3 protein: ASSFGGTPGEEQF

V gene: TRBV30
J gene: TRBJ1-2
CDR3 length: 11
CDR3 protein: AWSHRAGDGYT

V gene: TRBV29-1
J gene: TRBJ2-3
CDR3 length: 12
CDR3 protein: SVGLAGFTDTQY

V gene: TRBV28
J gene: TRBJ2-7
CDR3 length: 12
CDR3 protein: ASRPLGQGYEQY

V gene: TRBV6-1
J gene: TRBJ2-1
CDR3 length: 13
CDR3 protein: ASSERESGHNEQF

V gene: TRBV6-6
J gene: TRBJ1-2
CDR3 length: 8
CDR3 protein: ASSGYGYT

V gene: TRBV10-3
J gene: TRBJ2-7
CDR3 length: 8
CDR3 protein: AIGEDVSS

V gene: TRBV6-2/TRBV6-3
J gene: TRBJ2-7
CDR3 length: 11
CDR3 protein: ASSYSQAYEQY

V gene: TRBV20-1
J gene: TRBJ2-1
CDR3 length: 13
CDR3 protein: SAQSPTSYYNEQF

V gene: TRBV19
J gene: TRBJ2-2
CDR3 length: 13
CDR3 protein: ASSISWTRTGELF

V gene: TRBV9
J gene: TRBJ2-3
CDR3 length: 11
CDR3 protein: ASSGGITDTQY

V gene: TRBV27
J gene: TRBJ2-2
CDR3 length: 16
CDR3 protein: ASSEGRYSGSLGGELF

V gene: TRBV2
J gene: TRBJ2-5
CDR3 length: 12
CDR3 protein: ASSVGGAQETQY

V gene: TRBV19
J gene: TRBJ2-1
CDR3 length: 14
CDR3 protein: ASSPWTGGEHNEQF

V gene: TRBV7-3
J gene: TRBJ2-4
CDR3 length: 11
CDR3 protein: ASSRGRGNIQY

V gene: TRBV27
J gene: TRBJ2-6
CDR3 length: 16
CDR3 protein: ASSLAGVAHSGANVLT

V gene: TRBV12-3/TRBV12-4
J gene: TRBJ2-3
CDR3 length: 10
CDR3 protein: ASSFSVDTQY

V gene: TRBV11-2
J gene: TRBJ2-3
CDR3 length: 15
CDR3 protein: ASSLVGTTHFPDTQY

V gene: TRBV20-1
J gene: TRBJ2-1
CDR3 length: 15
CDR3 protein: SAQKSGGPSSYNEQF

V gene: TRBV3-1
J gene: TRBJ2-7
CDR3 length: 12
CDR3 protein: ASSQDRFSYEQY

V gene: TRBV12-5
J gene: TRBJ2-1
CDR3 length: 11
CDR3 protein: ASGLVRENEQF

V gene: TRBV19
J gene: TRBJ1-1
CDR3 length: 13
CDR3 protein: ASSILLQGDTEAF

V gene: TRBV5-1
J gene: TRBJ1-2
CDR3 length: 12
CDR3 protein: ASSFEGGSYGYT

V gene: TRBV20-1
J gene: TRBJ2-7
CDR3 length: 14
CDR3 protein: SARDLRRGISYEQY

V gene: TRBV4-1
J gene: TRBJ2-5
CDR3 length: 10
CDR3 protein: ASSQDWEAQY

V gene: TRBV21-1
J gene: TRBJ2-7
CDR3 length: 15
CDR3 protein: ASSARSIAEMTYEQY

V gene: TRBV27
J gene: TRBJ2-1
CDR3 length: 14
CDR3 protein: ASSLLGGSSYNEQF

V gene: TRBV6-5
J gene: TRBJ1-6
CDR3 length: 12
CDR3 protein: ASSAGTGYSPLH

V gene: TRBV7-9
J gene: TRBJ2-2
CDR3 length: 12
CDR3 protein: ASSLGRDTGELF

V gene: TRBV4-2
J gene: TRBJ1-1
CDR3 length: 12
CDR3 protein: ASSQDYRVAEAF

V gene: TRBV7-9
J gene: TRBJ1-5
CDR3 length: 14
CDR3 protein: ASSPYGQGANQPQH

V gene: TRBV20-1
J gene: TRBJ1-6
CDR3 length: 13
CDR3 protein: SARRGTGGNSPLH